The 28 T cell receptor beta chains listed next were all sequenced from one sample in a study of shared clonotypes between healthy human individuals. Selected positively for CCR7 and CD45RO-negative, naive CD8 cells excluded terminally differentiated effector memory CD45RA+ cells. TCRdb's copy holds only in-frame clones and misses some; the assay was immunoSEQ multiplex PCR. In the table there are around 550,000 clones, approximately 95% of which are singletons. Source material: naive CD8+ T cells sorted from blood. The receptors were sampled from a woman in her 30s in good health.

For this clone: In the same sample, other DNA sequences code for this CDR3. DNA of the CDR3: TGTGCCAGCAGCTTAGGTGAGCAGTTCTTC. Residues: CASSLGEQFF. The V and J genes are TRBV7-9 and TRBJ2-1, with unresolved D. Per the germline V gene, CDR1 is SEHNR and CDR2 is FQNEAQ (reference sequence). CDR3 length equals 10 residues. V was shortened by 1 base and J by 9 bases, with 1 base between the two germline ends.

The J gene is TRBJ1-5, the V gene TRBV5-8, with no clear D. V shed 2 bases and J shed 2 bases, with 8 bases lying between them. Germline-derived CDR1 and CDR2 are SGHTS and YDEGEE. This CDR3 has 14 residues. The CDR3 DNA reads as TGTGCCAGCAGCTTCGGACCAGGCAATCAGCCCCAGCATTTT. The encoded protein is CASSFGPGNQPQHF.

The chain has TRBV27 and TRBJ1-2; no definite D call. Germline V gene data show CDR1 as MNHEY and CDR2 as SMNVEV (reference sequence). The ends were cut back, 8 bases at V and 3 bases at J, with 10 bases in the middle. The CDR3 sequence is 12 residues long. CDR3 amino acids: CASGQPYYGYTF. In nucleotides, the CDR3 is TGTGCCAGCGGGCAGCCTTACTATGGCTACACCTTC.

This chain connects TRBV28 to TRBJ1-1, with D tentatively TRBD1 (6 bases). The ends were cut back, 6 bases at V and 3 bases at J, with 11 bases in the middle. This CDR3 has 13 residues. The V gene's germline CDR1 is MDHEN and CDR2 SYDVKM. The CDR3 region is CASRQGRDTEAFF. CDR3 nucleotides: TGTGCCAGCAGGCAGGGGAGGGACACTGAAGCTTTCTTT.

V is TRBV19 and J is TRBJ2-4, with TRBD1 matching 8 bases. With 5 bases clipped from V and 1 base from J, the junction kept 22 bases outside the gene matches. This CDR3 region has 21 residues. Germline values: CDR1 LNHDA, CDR2 SQIVND (reference sequence). CDR3 protein: CASSFSPSGTGLFGAKNIQYF. The CDR3 nucleotides read TGTGCCAGTAGTTTCTCTCCCTCAGGGACAGGACTATTCGGGGCCAAAAACATTCAGTACTTC.

The CDR3 region is CASSLTSGSYEQYF. CDR3 DNA sequence: TGTGCCAGCAGCTTGACTAGCGGGTCCTACGAGCAGTACTTC. The J gene is TRBJ2-7, the V gene TRBV7-2, with TRBD2 matching 10 bases. Germline CDR1 is SGHTA and CDR2 is FQGNSA. The CDR3 loop spans 14 amino acids. The V segment lost 3 bases and the J segment 1 base; nucleotides outside the gene matches: 0.

The V call is TRBV7-9, the J call TRBJ2-5; D perhaps matches TRBD2 (6 bases). There are 16 residues in the CDR3. V shed 7 bases and J shed 0 bases, with 18 bases lying between them. The germline V gene has CDR1 SEHNR and CDR2 FQNEAQ (reference sequence). CDR3 coding DNA: TGTGCCAGCACCGGGACTTCCCGACTGTACCAAGAGACCCAGTACTTC. This encodes CASTGTSRLYQETQYF. The variable domain in full, completed from reference TRBV7-9 and TRBJ2-5, reads DTGVSQNPRHKITKRGQNVTFRCDPISEHNRLYWYRQTLGQGPEFLTYFQNEAQLEKSRLLSDRFSAERPKGSFSTLEIQRTEQGDSAMYLCASTGTSRLYQETQYFGPGTRLLVL.

This chain connects TRBV28 to TRBJ2-7; D may be TRBD2 (6 bases). CDR3 length: 13 residues. V lost 4 bases, J lost 7 bases, and 14 bases lay in between. Germline values: CDR1 MDHEN, CDR2 SYDVKM. CDR3 bases: TGTGCCAGCAGTTATACGGGAGTAGGTGAGCAGTACTTC. Its translation is CASSYTGVGEQYF.

CDR3 sequence (DNA): TGTGCCAGCAGCCAAAACCTAGGTCCGGGCACTGAAGCTTTCTTT. Protein sequence: CASSQNLGPGTEAFF. V and J are TRBV7-2 and TRBJ1-1; no definite D call. Trimming cost V 5 bases and J 4 bases, with 17 bases left between them. The germline gives CDR1 SGHTA, CDR2 FQGNSA. The CDR3 contains 15 residues.

The chain carries TRBV28 and TRBJ1-1; D is uncertain. CDR1 and CDR2 (germline): MDHEN, SYDVKM. Trimming cost V 9 bases and J 5 bases, with 13 bases left between them. CDR3 length: 12 amino acids. In nucleotides, the CDR3 is TGTGCCAGTCTAGGGTTTTGGACTGAAGCTTTCTTT. It yields the protein CASLGFWTEAFF.

The genes are TRBV7-9 and TRBJ2-5, with a tentative D call TRBD1 (5 bases). Per the germline V gene, CDR1 is SEHNR and CDR2 is FQNEAQ (reference sequence). This CDR3 is 15 amino acids long. Trimming took off 1 base at V and 2 bases at J, with 11 bases between the two ends. CDR3 nucleotide sequence: TGTGCCAGCAGCTTAGTGGCTCAGGGACAAGAGACCCAGTACTTC. Translating gives CASSLVAQGQETQYF.

Remarks on this clone: The same CDR3 also results from other DNA sequences found in this sample. The J gene is TRBJ2-3, the V gene TRBV28; TRBD2 matches at 9 bases. The junction had 4 bases not matched to a gene; V was cut back by 9 bases and J by 0 bases. Germline CDR1 is MDHEN and CDR2 is SYDVKM. There are 14 residues in the CDR3. The CDR3 reads CASSLAGSTDTQYF. The CDR3 DNA reads as TGTGCCAGTTCCCTAGCGGGGAGCACAGATACGCAGTATTTT.

V usage is TRBV29-1 and J usage is TRBJ2-2; D is uncertain. Looked up from germline, CDR1 is SQVTM and CDR2 is ANQGSEA. The V gene lost 4 bases and the J gene lost 4 bases, with 7 bases spanning the gap. The CDR3 contains 12 residues. The CDR3 DNA is TGCAGCGTTGTGGGAAGCACCGGGGAGCTGTTTTTT. Amino acids: CSVVGSTGELFF.

V usage is TRBV5-4 and J usage is TRBJ2-5; TRBD2 is a possible D gene (5 bases). With the DNA end fitting TRBJ2-7 better, the J assignment may be wrong. The CDR3 has 13 residues. Per germline, CDR1 SGHNT and CDR2 YYREEE (reference sequence). The CDR3 sequence: CASSLGGGYEQYF. CDR3 nucleotide sequence: TGTGCCAGCAGCTTGGGTGGAGGCTACGAGCAGTACTTC.

The CDR3 reads CASGKGTVPEAFF. CDR3 nucleotide sequence: TGTGCCAGCGGGAAGGGGACAGTCCCTGAAGCTTTCTTT. V is TRBV27 and J is TRBJ1-1, with 7 bases identical to TRBD1. V dropped 8 bases and J dropped 6; count of bases not matched to a gene: 9. CDR1 MNHEY and CDR2 SMNVEV come from the germline V gene (reference sequence). This CDR3 is built from 13 residues.

The V call is TRBV7-9, the J call TRBJ1-1, with D uncertain. This CDR3 comprises 12 residues. Trimming shortened V by 3 bases and J by 7 bases, and 9 bases separated the two germline ends. Germline V gives CDR1 SEHNR, CDR2 FQNEAQ (reference sequence). CDR3 sequence: CASSFLGLEAFF. The DNA for the CDR3 is TGTGCCAGCAGCTTTCTCGGCCTTGAAGCTTTCTTT.

This clone was seen a single time. The genes are TRBV5-6 and TRBJ2-7, with 7 bases lining up with TRBD1. The length of the CDR3 is 16 residues. Germline CDR1 is SGHDT and CDR2 is YYEEEE. Losses at the gene ends were 4 bases for V and 0 bases for J; bases not matched to a gene: 10. The CDR3 reads CASSPTAGTASYEQYF. The CDR3 nucleotides read TGTGCCAGCAGCCCGACGGCCGGGACAGCCTCCTACGAGCAGTACTTC.

This chain links TRBV7-2 with TRBJ2-3, with a weak D call TRBD2 (5 bases). Looked up from germline, CDR1 is SGHTA and CDR2 is FQGNSA. The CDR3 runs to 15 residues. V lost 4 bases to trimming and J lost 2 bases, with 13 bases between them. CDR3 sequence reads: CASSYPRDLTDTQYF. Here the CDR3 DNA reads TGTGCCAGCAGCTATCCTCGGGATCTCACAGATACGCAGTATTTT.

This chain links TRBV19 with TRBJ2-1, with TRBD2 matching over 12 bases. This CDR3 has 15 amino acids. Germline V gene lookup returns CDR1 LNHDA and CDR2 SQIVND (reference sequence). V lost 4 bases, J lost 6 bases, and 4 bases stayed unmatched. The CDR3 nucleotides are TGTGCCAGTAGTAGACTAGCGGGAGAACCCAATGAGCAGTTCTTC. Translated: CASSRLAGEPNEQFF. The complete variable domain, with remaining parts taken from reference TRBV19 and TRBJ2-1, reads DGGITQSPKYLFRKEGQNVTLSCEQNLNHDAMYWYRQDPGQGLRLIYYSQIVNDFQKGDIAEGYSVSREKKESFPLTVTSAQKNPTAFYLCASSRLAGEPNEQFFGPGTRLTVL.

In this sample, this clone turned up once. The CDR3 sequence is CASRQVGTEAFF. CDR3 DNA sequence: TGTGCCAGTCGACAGGTTGGCACTGAAGCTTTCTTT. The chain carries TRBV11-2 and TRBJ1-1, with D perhaps matching TRBD1 (6 bases). V was shortened by 9 bases and J by 4 bases, with 12 bases between the two germline ends. The CDR3 contains 12 residues. Germline V gene data show CDR1 as SGHAT and CDR2 as FQNNGV.

The chain joins TRBV27 to TRBJ2-3; TRBD2 matches at 8 bases. The CDR3 has 15 residues. The ends lost 1 base at V and 3 bases at J; junction bases unmatched: 3. Germline V gene sequence: CDR1 MNHEY, CDR2 SMNVEV (reference sequence). Here the CDR3 reads CASSLLAGLTDTQYF. The CDR3 nucleotides read TGTGCCAGCAGTTTATTAGCGGGACTGACAGATACGCAGTATTTT.

This clone appeared a single time. The sample carries other DNA sequences with the same CDR3. The chain uses TRBV2 and TRBJ2-1; tentatively, D is TRBD1 or TRBD2 (6 bases each). Germline CDR1 is SNHLY and CDR2 is FYNNEI. This CDR3 is built from 15 residues. Trimming pared 1 base from V and 2 bases from J, leaving 9 bases between. CDR3 in DNA: TGTGCCAGCAGTGAAGGGGGGGCTCCCTACAATGAGCAGTTCTTC. It translates to CASSEGGAPYNEQFF.

The gene calls are TRBV5-4 and TRBJ2-1; D remains ambiguous. The CDR3 is 11 residues long. Per germline, CDR1 SGHNT and CDR2 YYREEE (reference sequence). Trimming cost V 1 base and J 9 bases, with 5 bases left between them. CDR3 coding DNA: TGTGCCAGCAGCTTGATGCGTGAGCAGTTCTTC. Encoded protein: CASSLMREQFF.

This clone was seen just once. This chain uses TRBV7-6 with TRBJ1-2; 7 positions agree with TRBD1. Germline V CDR1 and CDR2: SGHVS, FNYEAQ. The CDR3 consists of 13 residues. V trimming: 6 bases; J trimming: 6 bases; junction bases outside the gene matches: 7. This chain's CDR3 is CASSREGGHGYTF. CDR3 nucleotide sequence: TGTGCCAGCAGTCGGGAAGGGGGCCATGGCTACACCTTC.

The chain uses TRBV5-6 and TRBJ2-1, with D perhaps assigned TRBD1 or TRBD2 (5 bases each). Germline CDR1 is SGHDT and CDR2 is YYEEEE. V lost 6 bases and J lost 2, with 15 bases in between. CDR3 length: 15 residues. CDR3 residues: CASTPGEGPYNEQFF. The CDR3 DNA follows: TGTGCCAGCACTCCTGGCGAGGGGCCCTACAATGAGCAGTTCTTC.

As regards this clone: Other DNA variants within this sample encode the same CDR3. The rearrangement uses TRBV28 and TRBJ2-7; no reliable D call. The length of the CDR3 is 11 residues. V lost 6 bases and J 4 bases, leaving 7 bases between the germline ends. Germline lookup yields CDR1 MDHEN and CDR2 SYDVKM. The CDR3 spells CASSRGYEQYF. The CDR3 nucleotides read TGTGCCAGCAGCAGAGGTTACGAGCAGTACTTC.

With regard to this clone: The identical CDR3 is also encoded by other nucleotide sequences in the sample. The chain's CDR3 is CASSWGPSYEQYF. DNA of the CDR3: TGTGCCAGCAGCTGGGGCCCTTCCTACGAGCAGTACTTC. The genes are TRBV28 and TRBJ2-7; D is perhaps TRBD1 (5 bases). The CDR3 runs 13 residues. Trimming cost V 6 bases and J 1 base, with 10 bases left between them. Germline V gene lookup returns CDR1 MDHEN and CDR2 SYDVKM. Combining the CDR3 with reference TRBV28 and TRBJ2-7 gives the whole variable domain DVKVTQSSRYLVKRTGEKVFLECVQDMDHENMFWYRQDPGLGLRLIYFSYDVKMKEKGDIPEGYSVSREKKERFSLILESASTNQTSMYLCASSWGPSYEQYFGPGTRLTVT.

This clone has just one count. The chain employs TRBV27 and TRBJ1-1; TRBD1 is a possible D gene (5 bases). CDR1 is MNHEY, CDR2 SMNVEV, per germline (reference sequence). CDR3 size: 12 residues. V gave up 2 bases and J gave up 10 bases, with 11 bases separating them. The CDR3: CASSLRGKGAFF. The CDR3 DNA reads as TGTGCCAGCAGTTTACGGGGGAAAGGAGCTTTCTTT.